The 23 T cell receptor beta chains presented below share a single source sample, sequenced in a study of shared clonotypes between healthy human individuals. The repertoire was sequenced with immunoSEQ multiplex PCR; TCRdb's copy has only in-frame clones and lacks some. The data show about half a million clones, around four fifths seen once. Sequences were obtained from PBMCs. These receptors were obtained from a woman between 40 and 55 years old in good health. Some clones in this sample may be carry-over from other donors' samples.

The table lists this clone with a count of one. The V call is TRBV6-5, the J call TRBJ2-5; TRBD2 is a possible D gene (6 bases). CDR1 and CDR2 from the germline V gene are MNHEY and SVGAGI. This CDR3 has 13 residues. V was pared by 6 bases and J by 2 bases, with 10 bases between. This CDR3 reads CASSKGRQETQYF. The CDR3 bases are TGTGCCAGCAGCAAGGGGAGGCAAGAGACCCAGTACTTC.

This rearrangement joins TRBV5-4 to TRBJ2-2; D unresolved. Trimming shortened V by 2 bases and J by 2 bases, and 10 bases separated the two germline ends. This CDR3 comprises 15 residues. In germline, CDR1 is SGHNT, CDR2 YYREEE (reference sequence). The CDR3 region is CASSLKAANTGELFF. The CDR3 region has the DNA TGTGCCAGCAGCTTAAAAGCTGCAAACACCGGGGAGCTGTTTTTT.

This chain connects TRBV27 to TRBJ2-1; 14 bases are a match to TRBD2. In germline, CDR1 is MNHEY, CDR2 SMNVEV (reference sequence). The CDR3 loop spans 18 amino acids. The ends lost 4 bases at V and 0 bases at J; junction bases unmatched: 5. The CDR3 sequence: CASSSRLAGGGSYNEQFF. DNA for the CDR3: TGTGCCAGCAGTTCCAGACTAGCGGGAGGGGGCTCCTACAATGAGCAGTTCTTC.

The V call is TRBV29-1, the J call TRBJ1-1, with D unresolved. V was trimmed by 3 bases and J by 0 bases, leaving 2 bases between them. Germline loops: CDR1 SQVTM, CDR2 ANQGSEA. CDR3 length: 11 residues. CDR3 sequence reads: CSVEVNTEAFF. The CDR3 region has the DNA TGCAGCGTTGAGGTGAACACTGAAGCTTTCTTT.

This clone showed up just a few times. This sequence joins TRBV5-1 and TRBJ2-2; D is perhaps TRBD1 (5 bases). CDR1 SGHRS and CDR2 YFSETQ come from the germline V gene. Trimming cost V 2 bases and J 6 bases, with 8 bases left between them. This CDR3 comprises 13 residues. CDR3 nucleotide sequence: TGCGCCAGCAGCTTCAGGGTTCCCGGGGAGCTGTTTTTT. As protein: CASSFRVPGELFF. The whole variable domain, filled in from reference TRBV5-1 and TRBJ2-2, reads KAGVTQTPRYLIKTRGQQVTLSCSPISGHRSVSWYQQTPGQGLQFLFEYFSETQRNKGNFPGRFSGRQFSNSRSEMNVSTLELGDSALYLCASSFRVPGELFFGEGSRLTVL.

V gene TRBV20-1 combines with J gene TRBJ1-1, with D perhaps TRBD1 (5 bases). V was shortened by 4 bases and J by 5 bases, with 8 bases between the two germline ends. The CDR3 sequence is 11 residues long. CDR1 is DFQATT, CDR2 SNEGSKA, per germline (reference sequence). The CDR3 protein is CSAIKGTEAFF. The CDR3 DNA sequence: TGCAGTGCTATTAAGGGGACTGAAGCTTTCTTT.

J is TRBJ2-1 and V is TRBV5-5; 13 bases agree with TRBD2. V trimming: 3 bases; J trimming: 6 bases; junction bases outside the gene matches: 12. Germline CDR1 SGHKS, CDR2 YYEKEE (reference sequence). This CDR3 contains 18 residues. The CDR3, as DNA: TGTGCCAGCAGCTCTGGGGCGGGAGGACTAGCGGGGGTCAATGAGCAGTTCTTC. Translating gives CASSSGAGGLAGVNEQFF. The entire variable domain, with the rest obtained from reference TRBV5-5 and TRBJ2-1, is as follows: DAGVTQSPTHLIKTRGQQVTLRCSPISGHKSVSWYQQVLGQGPQFIFQYYEKEERGRGNFPDRFSARQFPNYSSELNVNALLLGDSALYLCASSSGAGGLAGVNEQFFGPGTRLTVL.

On this clone itself: A much larger clone lies one base from this, so it may be a read error. Other DNA sequences in the sample encode the same CDR3. V and J are TRBV27 and TRBJ2-7, with TRBD2 matching 7 bases. This CDR3 comprises 17 residues. From germline, CDR1 is MNHEY and CDR2 SMNVEV (reference sequence). The CDR3 is CASSLRGGRGLSYEQYF. The DNA for the CDR3 is TGCGCCAGCAGTTTACGTGGGGGGAGGGGCCTCTCCTACGAGCAGTACTTC.

This clone was detected a few times. The V gene is TRBV4-3, the J gene TRBJ1-1, with a weak D call TRBD1 (6 bases). CDR1 and CDR2 from the germline V gene are LGHNA and YSLEER. Trimming took 0 bases from V and 4 from J, leaving 15 bases between them. The CDR3 extends over 16 amino acids. The CDR3, as DNA: TGCGCCAGCAGCCAAGATGTTAGGGGGAGGTCCACTGAAGCTTTCTTT. Residues: CASSQDVRGRSTEAFF.

J is TRBJ2-7 and V is TRBV11-2; D unclear. This CDR3 is built from 15 residues. The V end was cut by 6 bases, the J end by 2 bases, with 17 bases between. Germline V gene sequence: CDR1 SGHAT, CDR2 FQNNGV. CDR3: CASRDVSGPAYEQYF. The CDR3 DNA sequence: TGTGCCAGCAGAGATGTGTCCGGCCCGGCCTACGAGCAGTACTTC.

The table lists this clone with a few counts. Other DNA sequences in this specimen translate into the identical CDR3. The V gene is TRBV9, the J gene TRBJ2-5; 8 bases are shared with TRBD2. This CDR3 has 15 residues. With V trimmed by 0 bases and J by 5 bases, 6 bases remained unmatched. The V gene's germline CDR1 is SGDLS and CDR2 YYNGEE. The CDR3 bases are TGTGCCAGCAGCGTAGGAGCGGGAGTTGCTGAGACCCAGTACTTC. Its protein product is CASSVGAGVAETQYF.

This chain uses TRBV18 with TRBJ2-5; maybe TRBD1 (6 bases). The CDR3 extends over 15 amino acids. The V end was cut by 3 bases, the J end by 2 bases, with 13 bases between. Germline values: CDR1 KGHSH, CDR2 LQKENI. The CDR3 sequence is CASSPETGVQETQYF. In DNA, the CDR3 is TGTGCCAGCTCACCGGAGACAGGAGTTCAAGAGACCCAGTACTTC.

This clone was seen more than once but under ten times. The chain recombines TRBV6-4 with TRBJ2-1, with 7 bases matching TRBD1. Germline V gene lookup returns CDR1 MRHNA and CDR2 SNTAGT. The CDR3 sequence is 15 residues long. The J segment lost 5 bases and the V segment lost 3 bases, leaving 7 bases of the junction unmatched. CDR3 region: CASSETEGANNEQFF. The CDR3 DNA follows: TGTGCCAGCAGTGAAACAGAGGGGGCTAACAATGAGCAGTTCTTC.

The chain carries TRBV27 and TRBJ2-6; D remains unclear. The V end was cut by 2 bases, the J end by 0 bases, with 5 bases between. The CDR3 is 15 amino acids. Germline loops: CDR1 MNHEY, CDR2 SMNVEV (reference sequence). This chain's CDR3 is CASSLLNSGANVLTF. CDR3 DNA: TGTGCCAGCAGTTTACTAAACTCTGGGGCCAACGTCCTGACTTTC.

This chain links TRBV15 with TRBJ2-3, with D unresolved. The CDR3 covers 15 residues. V was pared by 0 bases and J by 0 bases, with 7 bases between. Per the germline V gene, CDR1 is LNHNV and CDR2 is YYDKDF (reference sequence). This CDR3 is CATSRDRPSTDTQYF. The DNA of the CDR3 is TGTGCCACCAGCAGAGATAGGCCTAGCACAGATACGCAGTATTTT.

DNA for the CDR3: TGCGCCAGCAGCTTGGAGGGGTTAGGACAGGGGGCTTCCGCTTTCTTT. It yields the protein CASSLEGLGQGASAFF. V and J are TRBV5-1 and TRBJ1-1; 11 positions agree with TRBD1. CDR1 SGHRS and CDR2 YFSETQ come from the germline V gene. This CDR3 spans 16 amino acids. Unmatched junction bases numbered 12, after V lost 0 bases and J lost 11 bases.

This clone was picked up a small number of times. This chain uses TRBV7-2 with TRBJ2-2; TRBD2 matches at 13 bases. The CDR3 loop spans 17 amino acids. CDR1 SGHTA and CDR2 FQGNSA come from the germline V gene. Germline trimming cut 2 bases from V and 2 bases from J; bases unmatched to any gene: 2. The CDR3 DNA sequence: TGTGCCAGCAGCTTACCGGGACTAGCGGGAAACACCGGGGAGCTGTTTTTT. Amino acids: CASSLPGLAGNTGELFF. Drawing the rest from reference TRBV7-2 and TRBJ2-2, the complete variable domain is GAGVSQSPSNKVTEKGKDVELRCDPISGHTALYWYRQSLGQGLEFLIYFQGNSAPDKSGLPSDRFSAERTGGSVSTLTIQRTQQEDSAVYLCASSLPGLAGNTGELFFGEGSRLTVL.

This chain uses TRBV5-8 with TRBJ1-2, with 12 bases aligning to TRBD1. Germline loops: CDR1 SGHTS, CDR2 YDEGEE. This CDR3 has 16 residues. The J segment lost 4 bases and the V segment lost 3 bases, leaving 7 bases of the junction unmatched. DNA for the CDR3: TGTGCCAGCAGCTCTGGGGACAGGGGGCGAGGCTATGGCTACACCTTC. Encoded protein: CASSSGDRGRGYGYTF.

This chain uses TRBV9 with TRBJ1-1, with no clear D. This CDR3 is 14 amino acids long. The ends were cut back, 0 bases at V and 6 bases at J, with 12 bases in the middle. Germline CDR1 reads SGDLS; CDR2 reads YYNGEE. The CDR3 here is CASSVVLGSAEAFF. CDR3 sequence (DNA): TGTGCCAGCAGCGTAGTTCTGGGGAGCGCTGAAGCTTTCTTT.

This chain uses TRBV15 with TRBJ1-2; 9 bases are a match to TRBD1. The V segment lost 3 bases and the J segment 5 bases; nucleotides outside the gene matches: 4. The germline V gene encodes CDR1 LNHNV and CDR2 YYDKDF (reference sequence). The CDR3 extends over 14 amino acids. In DNA, the CDR3 is TGTGCCACCAGCAGGGGACAGGGCCCATATGGCTACACCTTC. Its translation: CATSRGQGPYGYTF.

The sample holds one count of this clone. CDR3 in amino acids: CASGLGSRDNLVCAEKLFF. CDR3 nucleotide sequence: TGTGCTAGTGGTTTAGGAAGCCGGGACAACCTCGTTTGCGCTGAAAAACTGTTTTTT. The chain carries TRBV12-5 and TRBJ1-4; TRBD1 is a possible D gene (6 bases). The V end was cut by 3 bases, the J end by 7 bases, with 27 bases between. This CDR3 comprises 19 residues. Germline-derived CDR1 and CDR2 are LGHNT and FRNRAP. The full variable domain, with the rest looked up from reference TRBV12-5 and TRBJ1-4, is DARVTQTPRHKVTEMGQEVTMRCQPILGHNTVFWYRQTMMQGLELLAYFRNRAPLDDSGMPKDRFSAEMPDATLATLKIQPSEPRDSAVYFCASGLGSRDNLVCAEKLFFGSGTQLSVL.

In regard to this clone: Since a much larger clone is just one base distant, this may be a read error. Other nucleotide sequences in the sample specify the same CDR3. V gene TRBV5-1 combines with J gene TRBJ2-5; 7 bases match TRBD1. CDR3 size: 15 residues. Germline V CDR1 and CDR2: SGHRS, YFSETQ. The CDR3 spells CASSPQQGSLETQYF. The CDR3 DNA reads as TGCGCCAGCAGCCCCCAACAGGGGTCTCTGGAGACCCAATACTTC.

This clone was counted a few times. The J gene is TRBJ2-7, the V gene TRBV28, with no clear D. The V end lost 11 bases, the J end lost 0 bases, and 14 bases lay between the germline ends. CDR1 is MDHEN, CDR2 SYDVKM, per germline. The CDR3 contains 13 residues. The CDR3 DNA reads TGTGCCGCCCCTCGGGTGCCCTCCTACGAGCAGTACTTC. Translation gives CAAPRVPSYEQYF.